One T cell receptor beta chain is described in this entry. Its antigen is not identified. Produced via immunoSEQ multiplex PCR; TCRdb's table is partial and in-frame only. The profile shows 15,000 to 20,000 clones, around four fifths of them singletons. These data come from a study of T cell repertoires in ileal Crohn's disease. Findings of the study overall: Active smokers at surgery had more clonal expansions than non-smokers. Every patient over 26.8% clonality showed endoscopic recurrence.

Germline lookup yields CDR1 LNHDA and CDR2 SQIVND (reference sequence). The CDR3 contains 12 residues. Trimming removed 4 bases at V and 7 bases at J, with 7 bases between. The sequenced sample was ileal tissue. The chain joins TRBV19 to TRBJ2-2; a weak D match, TRBD2 (5 bases). The source is an adult with Crohn's disease. The CDR3: CASSRGSGELFF. The CDR3 nucleotides read TGTGCCAGTAGTAGAGGGAGCGGGGAGCTGTTTTTT.